This T cell receptor beta chain was sequenced during a study of blood T cell repertoires in COVID-19. Original processing methods: Reference gene primer amplification gave estimated nucleated cell counts. Data came from immunoSEQ multiplex PCR; TCRdb stores just in-frame clones and leaves some out. That table gives V, J and clone size, and the DNA gave D and trimming. The sample holds fewer than 20,000 clones, roughly 89% seen once. Trimming pared 2 bases from V and 5 bases from J, leaving 11 bases between. This CDR3 is built from 14 residues. CDR1 is SGHRS, CDR2 YFSETQ, per germline. The TCR sequence derives from a man aged 60-69 years with active COVID-19. V and J are TRBV5-1 and TRBJ2-1, with D perhaps matching TRBD1 (5 bases). Sequencing input: peripheral blood. CDR3 in amino acids: CASSFGHTDNEQFF. CDR3 bases: TGCGCCAGCAGCTTTGGACATACAGACAATGAGCAGTTCTTC.